This T cell receptor (beta chain) was captured in a study of T cell repertoires in cytomegalovirus infection. Concerning this clonotype itself: Its antigen is unidentified.

In TCRdb, the reads were re-called with MiXCR into one record per CDR3 protein. Of about 770,000 distinct CDR3 sequences in the sample, around 29% were seen once. The CDR3 consists of 14 residues. Germline CDR1 is LGHDT and CDR2 is YNNKEL (reference sequence). Losses at the gene ends were 4 bases for V and 4 bases for J; bases not matched to a gene: 6. This receptor was identified in a human donor in good health (CMV status not recorded). Some clones in this sample may be carry-over from other donors' samples. The V gene is TRBV3-1, the J gene TRBJ1-2; 7 nucleotides align to TRBD1. Sequencing was performed on cultured CD8+ T cells from PBMCs, taken from culture after CMV antigen stimulation. The CDR3 region is CASSPGQKGYGYTF. CDR3 nucleotide sequence: TGTGCCAGCAGCCCGGGACAGAAAGGCTATGGCTACACCTTC.